This T cell receptor beta chain derives from a study of CD8 T cells in Susac syndrome. The germline V gene has CDR1 SGHDT and CDR2 YYEEEE. The CDR3 is 14 amino acids. V was clipped by 4 bases and J by 2 bases, with 12 bases between them. 0.5 to 1 ug RNA was reverse transcribed with random hexamers. TCRdb reprocessed the immunoSEQ multiplex PCR reads via MiXCR and lists one record per CDR3 protein. In the table there are fewer than 200,000 distinct CDR3 sequences, roughly 95% of which are singletons. What was sequenced was CD8+ T cells from PBMCs. This sequence originates from a human donor with multiple sclerosis. The rearrangement uses TRBV5-6 and TRBJ1-1; TRBD1 might be the D (5 bases). The DNA for the CDR3 is TGTGCCAGCAGCGCAAGGGACTTCAACACTGAAGCTTTCTTT. This translates into CASSARDFNTEAFF.